These T cell receptor beta chains were read from a single sample in a study of cytomegalovirus exposure and HLA in healthy donors. The repertoire was sequenced with immunoSEQ multiplex PCR; TCRdb's copy has only in-frame clones and lacks some. The data show over 70,000 clones, around 94% seen once. The sample comprised PBMCs. These receptors were collected from a woman aged 18-35 years in good health and CMV-seronegative. Each CDR3 is given with its conserved first and last residue. Each record gives: clone size, J gene, V gene, D gene, CDR3 DNA, CDR3 protein. The D gene is left open where the match is weak. The size entry is marked missing in some rows and otherwise reads once, few, many or a size class.

clone size: -; J gene: TRBJ1-1; V gene: TRBV7-9; D gene: -; CDR3 DNA: TGTGCCAGCAGCTTAATCTTAAACGGTGAAGCTTTCTTT; CDR3 protein: CASSLILNGEAFF
clone size: -; J gene: TRBJ1-1; V gene: TRBV30; D gene: -; CDR3 DNA: TGTGCCTGGAGCGGTCAAGTCACTGAAGCTTTCTTT; CDR3 protein: CAWSGQVTEAFF
clone size: -; J gene: TRBJ1-5; V gene: TRBV7-9; D gene: -; CDR3 DNA: TGTGCCAGCAGCGACACAACTGGCAGGATAAGTCAGCCCCAGCATTTT; CDR3 protein: CASSDTTGRISQPQHF
clone size: -; J gene: TRBJ1-2; V gene: TRBV28; D gene: -; CDR3 DNA: TGTGCCGGGAGTGGGGGGGCGGTTTATGGCTACACCTTC; CDR3 protein: CAGSGGAVYGYTF
clone size: -; J gene: TRBJ1-1; V gene: TRBV11-2; D gene: -; CDR3 DNA: TGTGCCAGCAGCTTAAGAGAGCCGAACACTGAAGCTTTCTTT; CDR3 protein: CASSLREPNTEAFF
clone size: -; J gene: TRBJ1-5; V gene: TRBV19; D gene: -; CDR3 DNA: TGTGCCAGTAGTATAGGAGCCGGGGGTAGGGGCAATCAGCCCCAGCATTTT; CDR3 protein: CASSIGAGGRGNQPQHF
clone size: -; J gene: TRBJ1-5; V gene: TRBV30; D gene: -; CDR3 DNA: TGTGCCTGGAGTCCAGGGAGCAATCAGCCCCAGCATTTT; CDR3 protein: CAWSPGSNQPQHF
clone size: few; J gene: TRBJ1-6; V gene: TRBV19; D gene: -; CDR3 DNA: TGTGCCTGCCTAGGAGGAGAAAAAGGGTATAATTCACCCCTCCACTTT; CDR3 protein: CACLGGEKGYNSPLHF
clone size: -; J gene: TRBJ1-5; V gene: TRBV10-2; D gene: -; CDR3 DNA: TGCGCCAGCAGCCTTCACGCCAGGGGAAATCAGCCCCAGCATTTT; CDR3 protein: CASSLHARGNQPQHF
clone size: -; J gene: TRBJ1-2; V gene: TRBV19; D gene: TRBD1; CDR3 DNA: TGTGCCAGTAGTATAGCCGGGACAGTTAACTATGGCTACACCTTC; CDR3 protein: CASSIAGTVNYGYTF
clone size: -; J gene: TRBJ1-2; V gene: TRBV6-5; D gene: -; CDR3 DNA: TGTGCCAGCAGTTACTCGAGGGGGGGGGTAGACTATGGCTACACCTTC; CDR3 protein: CASSYSRGGVDYGYTF
clone size: few; J gene: TRBJ2-7; V gene: TRBV9; D gene: TRBD1; CDR3 DNA: TGTGCCAGCAGCGTGGCGCAGGGGGCCTACGAGCAGTACTTC; CDR3 protein: CASSVAQGAYEQYF
clone size: -; J gene: TRBJ1-5; V gene: TRBV6-5; D gene: -; CDR3 DNA: TGTGCCAGCAGCCCCCGGAGGGTTCATCAGCCCCAGCATTTT; CDR3 protein: CASSPRRVHQPQHF
clone size: -; J gene: TRBJ1-1; V gene: TRBV5-6; D gene: TRBD1; CDR3 DNA: TGTGCCAGCAGCGTCTGGACAGGGGGCACTGAAGCTTTCTTT; CDR3 protein: CASSVWTGGTEAFF
clone size: -; J gene: TRBJ1-5; V gene: TRBV28; D gene: -; CDR3 DNA: TGTGCCAGCAGTTTTATTCCCAGGGTCCATGGCAATCAGCCCCAGCATTTT; CDR3 protein: CASSFIPRVHGNQPQHF
clone size: -; J gene: TRBJ2-1; V gene: TRBV7-9; D gene: TRBD2; CDR3 DNA: TGTGCCAGCAGCCCATCCGGGACTAGCGGGGGGATCGATGAGCAGTTCTTC; CDR3 protein: CASSPSGTSGGIDEQFF
clone size: -; J gene: TRBJ2-6; V gene: TRBV14; D gene: TRBD1; CDR3 DNA: TGTGCCAGCAGCCCGAGACAGGGCTCTGGGGCCAACGTCCTGACTTTC; CDR3 protein: CASSPRQGSGANVLTF
clone size: -; J gene: TRBJ1-1; V gene: TRBV18; D gene: -; CDR3 DNA: TGTGCCAGCTCACCAACGCGGAACACTGAAGCTTTCTTT; CDR3 protein: CASSPTRNTEAFF
clone size: -; J gene: TRBJ1-2; V gene: TRBV19; D gene: TRBD1; CDR3 DNA: TGTGCCAGTAGCGCCCGGGACAGGCCCCACCGGGGGGGCTACACCTTC; CDR3 protein: CASSARDRPHRGGYTF
clone size: -; J gene: TRBJ2-2; V gene: TRBV27; D gene: -; CDR3 DNA: TGTGCCAGCAGTTTATTTAGGACAGAGAACACCGGGGAGCTGTTTTTT; CDR3 protein: CASSLFRTENTGELFF
clone size: once; J gene: TRBJ2-4; V gene: TRBV19; D gene: TRBD2; CDR3 DNA: TGTGCCGCGGGGGGGGGAGGCTTTCTAGCCAAAAACATTCAGTACTTC; CDR3 protein: CAAGGGGFLAKNIQYF
clone size: -; J gene: TRBJ1-4; V gene: TRBV28; D gene: -; CDR3 DNA: TGTGCCAGCCTCAGGGGCTGGGAAAAACTGTTTTTT; CDR3 protein: CASLRGWEKLFF
clone size: -; J gene: TRBJ1-2; V gene: TRBV6-5; D gene: -; CDR3 DNA: TGTGCCAGCAGTACAGGGTTAGGTGGCTACACCTTC; CDR3 protein: CASSTGLGGYTF
clone size: -; J gene: TRBJ1-1; V gene: TRBV9; D gene: TRBD1; CDR3 DNA: TGTGCCAGCAGCGTAGAAGGGGGCGGTATGAACACTGAAGCTTTCTTT; CDR3 protein: CASSVEGGGMNTEAFF
clone size: -; J gene: TRBJ1-5; V gene: TRBV6-5; D gene: -; CDR3 DNA: TGTGCCAGCAGTTATTCCGCCGCGTCCCAGCCCCAGCATTTT; CDR3 protein: CASSYSAASQPQHF
clone size: -; J gene: TRBJ2-3; V gene: TRBV18; D gene: TRBD2; CDR3 DNA: TGTGCCAGCTCACCGGCGGGGGCAGATACGCAGTATTTT; CDR3 protein: CASSPAGADTQYF
clone size: -; J gene: TRBJ1-2; V gene: TRBV27; D gene: TRBD1; CDR3 DNA: TGTGCCAGCAGTCTAGACAGGGGTCCGACGTATGGCTACACCTTC; CDR3 protein: CASSLDRGPTYGYTF
clone size: once; J gene: TRBJ1-2; V gene: TRBV30; D gene: -; CDR3 DNA: TGTGCCTGGAGTGTAGATCCGGGAAGAAATGGCTACACCTTC; CDR3 protein: CAWSVDPGRNGYTF
clone size: once; J gene: TRBJ1-4; V gene: TRBV28; D gene: TRBD1; CDR3 DNA: TGTGCCAGCAGAGGACAGGTGGCCAACGAAAAACTGTTTTTT; CDR3 protein: CASRGQVANEKLFF
clone size: -; J gene: TRBJ2-7; V gene: TRBV5-1; D gene: -; CDR3 DNA: TGCGCCAGCAGCTCGGAGACCTACGAGCAGTACTTC; CDR3 protein: CASSSETYEQYF
clone size: -; J gene: TRBJ2-1; V gene: TRBV4-1; D gene: TRBD2; CDR3 DNA: TGCGCCAGCAGCCATCCCGGGACTAGCGGTACCGATGAGCAGTTCTTC; CDR3 protein: CASSHPGTSGTDEQFF
clone size: -; J gene: TRBJ1-1; V gene: TRBV11-2; D gene: -; CDR3 DNA: TGTGCCAGCAGCTTAGATAGGACAAGAGAAGCTTTCTTT; CDR3 protein: CASSLDRTREAFF
clone size: -; J gene: TRBJ2-7; V gene: TRBV7-9; D gene: -; CDR3 DNA: TGTGCCAGCAGCCCGCCAGGTATCTCGTACGAGCAGTACTTC; CDR3 protein: CASSPPGISYEQYF
clone size: -; J gene: TRBJ1-2; V gene: TRBV5-1; D gene: -; CDR3 DNA: TGCGCCAGCAGCTTGGTACTGGACGGGGTGATTAACTATGGCTACACCTTC; CDR3 protein: CASSLVLDGVINYGYTF
clone size: -; J gene: TRBJ1-5; V gene: TRBV10-1; D gene: -; CDR3 DNA: TGCGCCAGCAGTGATAAGGGGTCTGACCCAAGCAATCAGCCCCAGCATTTT; CDR3 protein: CASSDKGSDPSNQPQHF
clone size: -; J gene: TRBJ1-1; V gene: TRBV5-1; D gene: -; CDR3 DNA: TGCGCCAGCAGCTTGACTACTGAAGCTTTCTTT; CDR3 protein: CASSLTTEAFF
clone size: -; J gene: TRBJ1-2; V gene: TRBV2; D gene: TRBD1; CDR3 DNA: TGTGCCAGCAGCGTGGACAGGGAGCTATCCCTGGCCTATGGCTACACCTTC; CDR3 protein: CASSVDRELSLAYGYTF